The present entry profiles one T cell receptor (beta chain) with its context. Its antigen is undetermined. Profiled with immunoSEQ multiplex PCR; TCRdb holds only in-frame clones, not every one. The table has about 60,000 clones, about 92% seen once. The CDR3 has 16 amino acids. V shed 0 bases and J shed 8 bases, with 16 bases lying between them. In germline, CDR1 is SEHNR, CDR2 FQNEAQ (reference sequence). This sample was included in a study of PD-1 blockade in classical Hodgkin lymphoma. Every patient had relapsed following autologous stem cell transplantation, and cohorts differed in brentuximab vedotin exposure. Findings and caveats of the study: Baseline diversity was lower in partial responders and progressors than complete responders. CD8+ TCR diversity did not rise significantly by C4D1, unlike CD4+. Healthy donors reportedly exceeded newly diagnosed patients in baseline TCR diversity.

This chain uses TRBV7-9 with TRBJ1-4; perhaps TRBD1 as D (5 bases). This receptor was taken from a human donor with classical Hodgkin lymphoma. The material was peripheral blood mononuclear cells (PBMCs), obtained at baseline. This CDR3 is CASSLAGSLRDEKLFF. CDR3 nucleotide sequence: TGTGCCAGCAGCTTAGCGGGGAGCCTCAGGGACGAAAAACTGTTTTTT.